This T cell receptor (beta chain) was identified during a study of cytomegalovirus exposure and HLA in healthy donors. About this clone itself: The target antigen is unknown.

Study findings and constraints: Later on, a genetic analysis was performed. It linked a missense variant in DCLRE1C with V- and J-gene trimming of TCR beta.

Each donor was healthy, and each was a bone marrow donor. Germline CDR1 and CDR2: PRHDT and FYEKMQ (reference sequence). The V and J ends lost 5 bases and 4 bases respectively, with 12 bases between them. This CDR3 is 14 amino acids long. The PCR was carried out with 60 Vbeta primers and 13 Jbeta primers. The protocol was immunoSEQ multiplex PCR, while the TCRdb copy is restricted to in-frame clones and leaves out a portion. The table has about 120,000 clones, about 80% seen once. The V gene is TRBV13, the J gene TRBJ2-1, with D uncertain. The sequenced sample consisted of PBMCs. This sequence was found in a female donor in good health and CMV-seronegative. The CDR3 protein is CASSPDSDYNEQFF. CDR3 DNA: TGTGCCAGCAGCCCAGACTCAGATTACAATGAGCAGTTCTTC.